This T cell receptor (beta chain) was found in a study of spatial heterogeneity in lung cancer. This clonotype has a count of ten or more. Each CDR3 protein is one row after TCRdb ran MiXCR on the 5' RACE reads. Of 75,000 or so distinct CDR3 sequences in the sample, about 8% were seen once. Germline V gene lookup returns CDR1 DFQATT and CDR2 SNEGSKA (reference sequence). CDR3 length: 13 residues. Trimming cost V 6 bases and J 4 bases; bases outside gene matches: 8. Time point here: sample taken at primary tumor resection. Material for sequencing was whole RNA from tumor, nontumor lung or frozen PBMC, left unsorted.

The chain joins TRBV20-1 to TRBJ1-2; 7 bases line up with TRBD1. This sequence was found in a male donor with early-stage non-small cell lung cancer. The material sequenced was PBMCs, taken at surgery. CDR3 loop: CSAEQGLGYGYTF. The CDR3 DNA follows: TGCAGTGCGGAACAGGGGTTGGGCTATGGCTACACCTTC.